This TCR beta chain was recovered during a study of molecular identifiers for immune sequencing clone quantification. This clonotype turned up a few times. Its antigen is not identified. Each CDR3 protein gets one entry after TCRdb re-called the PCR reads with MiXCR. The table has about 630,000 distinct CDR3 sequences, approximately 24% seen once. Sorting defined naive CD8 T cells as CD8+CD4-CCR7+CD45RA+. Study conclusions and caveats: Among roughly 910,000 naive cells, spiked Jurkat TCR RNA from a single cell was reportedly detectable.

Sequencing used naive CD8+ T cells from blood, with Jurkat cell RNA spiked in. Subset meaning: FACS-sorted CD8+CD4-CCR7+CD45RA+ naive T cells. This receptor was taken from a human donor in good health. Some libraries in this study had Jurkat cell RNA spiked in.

The CDR3 here is CASSQDVGSGIGNEQFF. CDR3 DNA sequence: TGTGCCAGCAGCCAAGACGTGGGTAGCGGGATTGGAAATGAGCAGTTCTTC. This chain uses TRBV3-1 with TRBJ2-1; 8 positions agree with TRBD2. The ends lost 0 bases at V and 7 bases at J; junction bases unmatched: 11. CDR1 LGHDT and CDR2 YNNKEL come from the germline V gene (reference sequence). This CDR3 region has 17 residues.